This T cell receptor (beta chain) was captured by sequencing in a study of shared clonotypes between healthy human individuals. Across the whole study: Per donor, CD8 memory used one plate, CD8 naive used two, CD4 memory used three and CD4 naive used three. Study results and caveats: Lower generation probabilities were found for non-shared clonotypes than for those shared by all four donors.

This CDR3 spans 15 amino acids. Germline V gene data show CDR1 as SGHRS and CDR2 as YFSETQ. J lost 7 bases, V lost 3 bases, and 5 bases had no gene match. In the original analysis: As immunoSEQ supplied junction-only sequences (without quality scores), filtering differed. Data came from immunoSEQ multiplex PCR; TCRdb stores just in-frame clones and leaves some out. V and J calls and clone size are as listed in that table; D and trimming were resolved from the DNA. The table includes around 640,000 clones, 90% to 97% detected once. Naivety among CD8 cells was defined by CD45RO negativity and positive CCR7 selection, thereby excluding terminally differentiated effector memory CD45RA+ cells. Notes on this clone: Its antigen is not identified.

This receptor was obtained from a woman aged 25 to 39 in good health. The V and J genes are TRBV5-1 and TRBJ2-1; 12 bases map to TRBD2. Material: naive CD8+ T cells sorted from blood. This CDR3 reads CASSSLAGGRNEQFF. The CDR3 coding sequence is TGCGCCAGCAGCTCCCTAGCGGGAGGGCGGAATGAGCAGTTCTTC.